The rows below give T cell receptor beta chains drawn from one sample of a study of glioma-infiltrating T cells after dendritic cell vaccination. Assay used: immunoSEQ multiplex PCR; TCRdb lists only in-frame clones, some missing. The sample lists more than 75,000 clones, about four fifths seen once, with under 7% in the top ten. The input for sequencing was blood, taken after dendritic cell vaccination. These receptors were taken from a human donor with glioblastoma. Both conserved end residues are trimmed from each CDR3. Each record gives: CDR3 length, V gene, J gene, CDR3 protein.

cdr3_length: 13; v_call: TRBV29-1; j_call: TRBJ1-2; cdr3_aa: SVEDLGDRENGYT
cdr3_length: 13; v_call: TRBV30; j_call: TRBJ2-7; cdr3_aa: AWSVRDRGRWEQY
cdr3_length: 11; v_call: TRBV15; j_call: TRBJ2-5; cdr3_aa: ATSKPGKETQY
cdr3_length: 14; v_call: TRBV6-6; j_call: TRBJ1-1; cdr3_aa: ASSSGQGIANTEAF
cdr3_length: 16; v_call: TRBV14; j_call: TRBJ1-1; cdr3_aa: ASSQDLARGLVDTEAF
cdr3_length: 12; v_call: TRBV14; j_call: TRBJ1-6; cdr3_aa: ASTQGQNNSPLH
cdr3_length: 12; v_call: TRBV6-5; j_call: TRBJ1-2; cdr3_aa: ASSYGTAHRGYT
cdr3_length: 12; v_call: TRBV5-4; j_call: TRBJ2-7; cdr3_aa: ASSAGTGEYEQY
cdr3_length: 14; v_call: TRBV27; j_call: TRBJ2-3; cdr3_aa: ASSLTTGAKVDTQY
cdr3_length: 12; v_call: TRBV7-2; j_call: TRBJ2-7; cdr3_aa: ASSLEGGKNEQY
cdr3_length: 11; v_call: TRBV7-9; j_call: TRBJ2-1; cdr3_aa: ASSLAAGREQF
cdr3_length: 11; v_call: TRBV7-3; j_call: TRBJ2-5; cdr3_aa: ASSPSPAGTQY
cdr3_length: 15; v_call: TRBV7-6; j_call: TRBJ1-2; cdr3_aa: ASSSQRRDRGAYGYT
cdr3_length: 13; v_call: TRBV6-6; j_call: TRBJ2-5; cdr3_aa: ASSYYTSGTKTQY
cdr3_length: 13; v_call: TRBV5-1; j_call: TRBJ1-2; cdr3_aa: ASSLLPGNNYGYT
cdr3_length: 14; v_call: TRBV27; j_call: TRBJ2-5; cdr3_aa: ASSSLAGGLEETQY
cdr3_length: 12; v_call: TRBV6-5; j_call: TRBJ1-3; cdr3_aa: ASSPSGHPNTIY
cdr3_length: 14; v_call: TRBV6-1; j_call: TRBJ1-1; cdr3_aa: ASSEMGGGGRTEAF
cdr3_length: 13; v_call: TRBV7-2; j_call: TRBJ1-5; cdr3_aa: ASSLKGGGNQPQH
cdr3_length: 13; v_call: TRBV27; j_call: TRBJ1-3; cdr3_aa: ASILETNSGNTIY
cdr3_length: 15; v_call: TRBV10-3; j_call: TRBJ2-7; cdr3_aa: AISKTGGQGGSYEQY
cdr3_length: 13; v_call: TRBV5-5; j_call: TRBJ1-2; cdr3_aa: ASSPDRVENYGYT
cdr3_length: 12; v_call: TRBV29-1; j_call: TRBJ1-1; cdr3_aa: SVERDRGIREAF
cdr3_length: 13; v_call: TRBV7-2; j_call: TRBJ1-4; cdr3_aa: ASSSRFGGGEKLF
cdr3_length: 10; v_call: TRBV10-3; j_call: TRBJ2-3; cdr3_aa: AIRASTDTQY
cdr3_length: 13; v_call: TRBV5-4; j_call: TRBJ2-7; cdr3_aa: ASSPGQGTIYEQY
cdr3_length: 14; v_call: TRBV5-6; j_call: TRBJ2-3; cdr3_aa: ASSSGTSFHTDTQY
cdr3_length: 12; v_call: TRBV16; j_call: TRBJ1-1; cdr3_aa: ASSQTRQFTEAF
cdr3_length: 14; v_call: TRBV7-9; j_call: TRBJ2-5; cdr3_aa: ASSTTFTGNQETQY
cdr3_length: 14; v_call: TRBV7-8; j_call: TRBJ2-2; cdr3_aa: ASSLGPGQYTGELF
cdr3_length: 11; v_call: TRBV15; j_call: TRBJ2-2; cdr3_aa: ATRGVFGGELF
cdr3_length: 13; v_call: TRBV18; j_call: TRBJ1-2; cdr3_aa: ASSPQGAAHYGYT
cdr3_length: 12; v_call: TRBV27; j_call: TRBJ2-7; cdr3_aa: ASSLSPTAYEQY
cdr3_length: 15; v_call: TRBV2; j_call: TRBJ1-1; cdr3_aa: ASSEVWTGDMNTEAF
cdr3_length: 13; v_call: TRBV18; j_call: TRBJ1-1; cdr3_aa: ASSPSQGPETEAF
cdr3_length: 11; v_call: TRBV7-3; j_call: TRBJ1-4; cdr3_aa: ASSSRQGEKLF
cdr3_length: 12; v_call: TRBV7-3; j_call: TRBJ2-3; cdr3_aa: ASSLATGGDTQY
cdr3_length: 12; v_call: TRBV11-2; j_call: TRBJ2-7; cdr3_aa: ASSKGLTGDEQY
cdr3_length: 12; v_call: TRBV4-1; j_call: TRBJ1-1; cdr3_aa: ASGTGGMNTEAF
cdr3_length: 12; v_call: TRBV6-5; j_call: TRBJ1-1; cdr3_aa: ASSYDNLNTEAF
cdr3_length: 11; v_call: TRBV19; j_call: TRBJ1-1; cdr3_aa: ASRLQRNTEAF
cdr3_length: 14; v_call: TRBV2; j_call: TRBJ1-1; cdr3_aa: ASSEGGTGMNTEAF
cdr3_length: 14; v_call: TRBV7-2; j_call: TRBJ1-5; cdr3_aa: ASSPMARGRNQPQH
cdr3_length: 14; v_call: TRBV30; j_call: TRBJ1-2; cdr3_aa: AWSLGTGGRSYGYT